The rows below give T cell receptor beta chains drawn from one sample of a study of identical twins. TCRdb recomputed calls from the 5' RACE reads with MiXCR, one row per CDR3 protein. The data hold about 790,000 distinct CDR3 sequences, with about 20% observed a single time. These same data were also listed under a study on T cells expressing NK-cell markers.

The specimen was PBMCs. Receptors were obtained from a woman in her late teens or twenties in good health. The CDR3 runs from the conserved cysteine through the conserved F or W. A D gene is named only where the DNA matches it firmly. Size tells how often a clone was seen (once, few, many) or the class of an expanded clone, and some rows leave it out.

-	TRBV12-3/TRBV12-4	-	TRBJ2-7	TGTGCCAGCAGTTTGCTTCGGTCAGCTGCCTACGAGCAGTACTTC	CASSLLRSAAYEQYF
few	TRBV27	-	TRBJ2-7	TGTGCCAGCAGTTCTCCGATTCTCAGGGACGAGGGCTACGAGCAGTACTTC	CASSSPILRDEGYEQYF
-	TRBV20-1	-	TRBJ1-1	TGCAGTGCTAGTGGACGGGCTTCCACTGAAGCTTTCTTT	CSASGRASTEAFF
-	TRBV6-5	-	TRBJ2-7	TGTGCCAGCAGTTACCGAGGTGCCTACGAGCAGTACTTC	CASSYRGAYEQYF
few	TRBV20-1	-	TRBJ2-3	TGCAGTGGAGCGGGTGTAACGGCGGATACGCAGTATTTT	CSGAGVTADTQYF
-	TRBV4-1	-	TRBJ2-1	TGCGCCAGCAGCCAAGGAGGGCATACTGAGCAGTTCTTC	CASSQGGHTEQFF
-	TRBV5-1	TRBD1	TRBJ1-2	TGCGCCAGCAGCGCCAGAAGTGGACAGGCCGGTTTGGGCTACACCTTC	CASSARSGQAGLGYTF
few	TRBV6-1	-	TRBJ1-2	TGTGCCAGCAGAAAGACAGCTTCTAACTATGGCTACACCTTC	CASRKTASNYGYTF
-	TRBV6-2/TRBV6-3	TRBD2	TRBJ2-2	TGTGCCAGCAGTCAAACTAGCGGGAGTACCGGGGAGCTGTTTTTT	CASSQTSGSTGELFF
few	TRBV7-2	-	TRBJ2-1	TGTGCCAGCAGCCCAACTGGGTCCCCCTACAATGAGCAGTTCTTC	CASSPTGSPYNEQFF
many	TRBV12-3/TRBV12-4	-	TRBJ2-2	TGTGCCAGCAGACCAGACAGGACGAACACCGGGGAGCTGTTTTTT	CASRPDRTNTGELFF
-	TRBV12-3/TRBV12-4	TRBD2	TRBJ2-1	TGTGCCAGCAGTCCTAGAGCGGGAGGGCCTAGCTACAATGAGCAGTTCTTC	CASSPRAGGPSYNEQFF
-	TRBV25-1	-	TRBJ2-5	TGTGCCAGCAGTGACCCTCAGGGTGAGGGAGAGACCCAGTACTTC	CASSDPQGEGETQYF
few	TRBV20-1	-	TRBJ2-3	TGCAGTGCTAGAGGCGGGCCCCCTCCCACAGATACGCAGTATTTT	CSARGGPPPTDTQYF
-	TRBV20-1	TRBD1	TRBJ1-1	TGCAGTGGCGAGGGACAGGCCGGGGATTTCTTT	CSGEGQAGDFF
few	TRBV25-1	TRBD1	TRBJ1-2	TGTGCCAGCAGTGTTAGGACAGGGGATGGCTACACCTTC	CASSVRTGDGYTF
few	TRBV15	-	TRBJ2-5	TGTGCCACCAGCAGAGATAGACGACTAGAGACCCAGTACTTC	CATSRDRRLETQYF
-	TRBV7-3	-	TRBJ2-3	TGTGCCAGCAGCCTTGTTAAGGGTACGCAGTATTTT	CASSLVKGTQYF
-	TRBV10-1	TRBD2	TRBJ2-1	TGCGCCAGCAGCCCGGGACTAGCGGGATCGGATGAGCAGTTCTTC	CASSPGLAGSDEQFF
few	TRBV7-2	-	TRBJ2-7	TGTGCCAGCAGCTTAGGGTTGGTGAGGGAGGCCTACGAGCAGTACTTC	CASSLGLVREAYEQYF
few	TRBV18	TRBD2	TRBJ2-1	TGTGCCAGCTCACCGCAGCGACTAGCGGGAGGCAATGAGCAGTTCTTC	CASSPQRLAGGNEQFF
few	TRBV7-9	TRBD2	TRBJ2-1	TGTGCCGCCGCCGGGCCTAGCGGGAACAATGAGCAGTTCTTC	CAAAGPSGNNEQFF
-	TRBV20-1	-	TRBJ1-6	TGCAGTGCTTTAGGGGCCGATTATTCACCCCTCCACTTT	CSALGADYSPLHF
-	TRBV12-5	-	TRBJ2-7	TGTGCTAGTGGTTTGGTTATAAGCTACGAGCAGTACTTC	CASGLVISYEQYF
-	TRBV3-1	-	TRBJ2-6	TGTGCCAGCAGCCAAGGTCGAATAGGGGCCAACGTCCTGACTTTC	CASSQGRIGANVLTF
-	TRBV9	TRBD2	TRBJ2-1	TGTGCCAGCAGCGTATCAGCGGGGGGGGCTGAGCAGTTCTTC	CASSVSAGGAEQFF
-	TRBV20-1	-	TRBJ1-2	TGCAGTGCTAGGAGCGTCGGGGAGAACTATGGCTACACCTTC	CSARSVGENYGYTF